This T cell receptor (beta chain) was sequenced in a study of shared clonotypes between healthy human individuals. Investigators divided CD4+ cells into CD45RA+ naive and CD45RA-negative memory subsets. Germline CDR1 reads SGHRS; CDR2 reads YFSETQ. This CDR3 region has 13 residues. V was clipped by 0 bases and J by 5 bases, with 8 bases between them. A remark on this clone: Its specificity is unknown. The sample carries other DNA sequences with the same CDR3.

Study-level results: Between a handful of donors, naive CD4 clonotypes were shared at a level of around 4.9%. Sampling covered blood only; tissue repertoires likely differ. Clonotype sharing among the donors was expected to vary with sequencing depth.

This table comes from immunoSEQ multiplex PCR, and its TCRdb copy is limited to in-frame clones, with some not included. The data contain some 2 million clones, 85% to 95% of them singletons. The source is a man between 18 and 29 years old in good health. Sequences were obtained from naive CD4+ T cells sorted from blood. Subset given: CD45RA+ positively selected. The chain employs TRBV5-1 and TRBJ2-5, with a weak D call TRBD2 (6 bases). CDR3 bases: TGCGCCAGCAGCTTGGCCGGAGGGGAGACCCAGTACTTC. Translated, it gives CASSLAGGETQYF.